This TCR beta chain was captured by sequencing in a study of technical replicates of blood from a few donors. This CDR3 spans 17 amino acids. Germline lookup yields CDR1 KGHSH and CDR2 LQKENI. The V end was cut by 1 base, the J end by 4 bases, with 17 bases between. Profiling relied on immunoSEQ multiplex PCR, and the TCRdb table lists in-frame clones only, not all of them. The profile shows fewer than 80,000 clones, 89% of them singletons. The chain recombines TRBV18 with TRBJ1-3; D gene unclear. This TCR was recovered from a human donor in good health. Some clones in this sample may be carry-over from other donors' samples. The sequenced sample consisted of PBMCs. CDR3 sequence: CASSPLSVGGSGNTIYF. CDR3 in DNA: TGTGCCAGCTCACCACTCTCGGTTGGAGGGTCAGGAAACACCATATATTTT.